These 18 T cell receptor beta chains share one sample of origin, sequenced in a study of blood T cell repertoires in COVID-19. Sequenced by immunoSEQ multiplex PCR; TCRdb stores in-frame clones only, minus some. The sample holds roughly 220,000 clones, about three quarters seen once. Source material: peripheral blood. The receptors stem from a woman between 65 and 79 years old with acute or convalescent COVID-19.

This chain joins TRBV30 and TRBJ2-3; maybe TRBD1 (6 bases). This CDR3 has 13 residues. V gave up 3 bases and J gave up 2 bases, with 9 bases separating them. Germline CDR1 reads GTSNPN; CDR2 reads SVGIG (reference sequence). The CDR3 loop reads CAWRDRATDTQYF. The CDR3 coding sequence is TGTGCCTGGAGGGACAGAGCCACAGATACGCAGTATTTT.

This chain links TRBV5-1 with TRBJ2-5; 7 nucleotides agree with TRBD2. The J segment lost 0 bases and the V segment lost 7 bases, leaving 3 bases of the junction unmatched. The CDR3 is 13 residues long. The germline CDR1 and CDR2 sequences are SGHRS and YFSETQ. CDR3: CASRREHQETQYF. In DNA form, the CDR3 reads TGCGCCAGCCGGCGGGAGCACCAAGAGACCCAGTACTTC. Complete variable domain (other parts from reference TRBV5-1 and TRBJ2-5): KAGVTQTPRYLIKTRGQQVTLSCSPISGHRSVSWYQQTPGQGLQFLFEYFSETQRNKGNFPGRFSGRQFSNSRSEMNVSTLELGDSALYLCASRREHQETQYFGPGTRLLVL.

This clone has more than one count but fewer than ten. The chain uses TRBV12-5 and TRBJ2-7, with 10 positions matching TRBD2. Germline CDR1 is LGHNT and CDR2 is FRNRAP. This CDR3 region has 15 residues. Unmatched junction bases numbered 4, after V lost 2 bases and J lost 3 bases. In DNA, the CDR3 is TGTGCTAGTGGTTTGCCTAGCGGGAGTTGCTACGAGCAGTACTTC. Amino acid sequence: CASGLPSGSCYEQYF.

This rearrangement joins TRBV6-2 or TRBV6-3 to TRBJ2-1, with 8 bases identical to TRBD1. Germline trimming cut 2 bases from V and 15 bases from J; bases unmatched to any gene: 9. Germline assignment: CDR1 MNHEY and CDR2 SVGEGT. The CDR3 consists of 13 residues. CDR3: CASSYMGRGRPFF. The CDR3 bases are TGTGCCAGCAGTTACATGGGCAGGGGGCGCCCGTTCTTC.

The chain links TRBV6-6 to TRBJ2-5; 9 bases match TRBD1. The germline V gene has CDR1 MNHNY and CDR2 SVGAGI (reference sequence). The V and J ends lost 4 bases and 4 bases, in that order; junction bases with no gene match: 7. CDR3 length: 15 amino acids. The CDR3 loop is CASSSLYRGPETQYF. The CDR3 bases are TGTGCCAGCAGTTCGCTGTACAGGGGGCCAGAGACCCAGTACTTC.

This clone appeared once. V usage is TRBV27 and J usage is TRBJ1-4, with D perhaps matching TRBD1 (6 bases). Trimming took off 10 bases at V and 3 bases at J, with 12 bases between the two ends. The germline V gene has CDR1 MNHEY and CDR2 SMNVEV (reference sequence). This CDR3 is built from 13 residues. The DNA for the CDR3 is TGTGCCACCCCAGGGGCGGCTAATGAAAAACTGTTTTTT. As protein: CATPGAANEKLFF.

The genes are TRBV24-1 and TRBJ2-2; D is perhaps TRBD1 (6 bases). CDR3 size: 13 residues. Germline CDR1 is KGHDR and CDR2 is SFDVKD. Trimming removed 5 bases from V and 7 bases from J, with 10 bases in between. The CDR3 spells CATSGTQGGELFF. The CDR3 DNA reads TGTGCCACCAGTGGTACACAGGGCGGGGAGCTGTTTTTT.

This clone showed up many times. The J gene is TRBJ1-2, the V gene TRBV5-4; 7 positions match TRBD1. Germline-derived CDR1 and CDR2 are SGHNT and YYREEE (reference sequence). Germline trimming cut 2 bases from V and 2 bases from J; bases unmatched to any gene: 3. The CDR3 covers 14 residues. The CDR3 coding sequence is TGTGCCAGCAGCTTCCGGACAGGAAACTATGGCTACACCTTC. Translation gives CASSFRTGNYGYTF.

The rearrangement uses TRBV6-6 and TRBJ2-7, with TRBD1 matching over 10 bases. Losses at the gene ends were 4 bases for V and 0 bases for J; bases not matched to a gene: 6. The CDR3 runs to 16 residues. CDR1 is MNHNY and CDR2 is SVGAGI in the germline V gene (reference sequence). As DNA, the CDR3 is TGTGCCAGCAGTTCACCGAGGGACAGGGGCTCCTACGAGCAGTACTTC. Protein product: CASSSPRDRGSYEQYF.

The rearrangement links TRBV11-2 to TRBJ1-5; a possible D gene is TRBD1 (6 bases). The V end lost 5 bases, the J end lost 5 bases, and 16 bases lay between the germline ends. The CDR3 spans 15 residues. Germline values: CDR1 SGHAT, CDR2 FQNNGV. CDR3 amino acids: CASSLRGGDDQPQHF. The CDR3 DNA reads TGTGCCAGCAGCCTAAGAGGGGGGGACGATCAGCCCCAGCATTTT.

The rearrangement joins TRBV5-4 to TRBJ1-2; 10 bases map to TRBD1. This CDR3 spans 17 amino acids. V was clipped by 0 bases and J by 7 bases; unmatched bases: 12. The germline CDR1 and CDR2 sequences are SGHNT and YYREEE (reference sequence). Here the CDR3 reads CASSLVSLRDRGSGYTF. For the CDR3, the DNA is TGTGCCAGCAGCTTGGTATCCCTCCGGGACAGGGGATCTGGCTACACCTTC.

This clone was seen a handful of times. V usage is TRBV21-1 and J usage is TRBJ2-7; the table names TRBD2, a call not compared with the DNA. TRBV21-1 is a documented pseudogene. The CDR3 totals 16 residues. This chain's CDR3 is CASSLDGLAGGEEQYF. As DNA, the CDR3 is TGTGCCAGCAGCTTAGATGGACTAGCGGGAGGGGAAGAGCAGTACTTC.

The V gene is TRBV25-1, the J gene TRBJ1-4, with TRBD1 identical over 8 bases. V shed 2 bases, J shed 8 bases, and the junction held 7 bases outside the gene matches. CDR3 size: 15 residues. Per the germline V gene, CDR1 is MGHDK and CDR2 is SYGVNS. CDR3 in amino acids: CASSETRTGREKLFF. CDR3 bases: TGTGCCAGCAGTGAAACGCGGACAGGGAGGGAAAAACTGTTTTTT.

The chain joins TRBV2 to TRBJ1-6; a possible D gene is TRBD1 (6 bases). Trimming shortened V by 7 bases and J by 7 bases, and 20 bases separated the two germline ends. The CDR3 spans 16 residues. Germline loops: CDR1 SNHLY, CDR2 FYNNEI. CDR3 loop: CASMGSTGLPNSPLHF. DNA for the CDR3: TGTGCCAGCATGGGATCGACAGGTCTACCAAATTCACCCCTCCACTTT.

This rearrangement joins TRBV28 to TRBJ1-2; D is undetermined. V lost 2 bases to trimming and J lost 7 bases, with 14 bases between them. Germline V gives CDR1 MDHEN, CDR2 SYDVKM. The CDR3 length is 14 residues. CDR3 sequence (DNA): TGTGCCAGCAGTTTAGGCCCTTTGGGCTCTGGCTACACCTTC. Its translation: CASSLGPLGSGYTF.

The chain joins TRBV29-1 to TRBJ2-7; TRBD1 aligns across 10 bases. The V and J ends lost 7 bases and 5 bases, in that order; junction bases with no gene match: 8. The germline V gene has CDR1 SQVTM and CDR2 ANQGSEA. The CDR3 is made up of 13 amino acids. Here the CDR3 reads CSGLDRGLNEQYF. The CDR3 DNA follows: TGCAGCGGGCTAGACAGGGGGCTGAACGAGCAGTACTTC.

This clone was detected only a few times. The chain combines TRBV2 with TRBJ2-1; 7 bases line up with TRBD1. Germline V lookup: CDR1 SNHLY, CDR2 FYNNEI. The V gene end was trimmed by 3 bases and the J gene end by 7 bases; junction bases not matched to a gene: 0. The length of the CDR3 is 12 residues. The CDR3 nucleotides read TGTGCCAGCAGTGAGACAGGGAATGAGCAGTTCTTC. Amino acids: CASSETGNEQFF.

The genes are TRBV11-2 and TRBJ1-4; D is perhaps TRBD1 (5 bases). Germline CDR1 SGHAT, CDR2 FQNNGV. The CDR3 length is 14 residues. V lost 2 bases to trimming and J lost 8 bases, with 12 bases between them. The CDR3 here is CASSLIGEGEKLFF. The CDR3 nucleotides read TGTGCCAGCAGCTTAATAGGGGAGGGGGAAAAACTGTTTTTT.